These 30 T cell receptor beta chains were all obtained from the same sample, sequenced in a study of cytomegalovirus exposure and HLA in healthy donors. It was with 60 Vbeta and 13 Jbeta primers that the PCR ran. The assay was immunoSEQ multiplex PCR, and TCRdb's table has in-frame clones only and misses some. Of 180,000 or so clones listed, 82% are singletons. The specimen sequenced was PBMCs. The source is a boy younger than 10 in good health and CMV-seronegative.

V and J are TRBV27 and TRBJ2-1; D is possibly TRBD1 (5 bases). The CDR3 totals 14 residues. Trimming took off 2 bases at V and 12 bases at J, with 17 bases between the two ends. The germline V gene encodes CDR1 MNHEY and CDR2 SMNVEV (reference sequence). CDR3 coding DNA: TGTGCCAGCAGTTTAAGGGGAATAAATCAGGGGCAGTTCTTC. This translates into CASSLRGINQGQFF.

V is TRBV5-1 and J is TRBJ2-4; D is unresolved. With 0 bases removed from V and 0 bases from J, the gap between germline ends came to 7 bases. Germline V gene lookup returns CDR1 SGHRS and CDR2 YFSETQ. The CDR3 spans 15 residues. CDR3 sequence (DNA): TGCGCCAGCAGCTTGGGAACACCAGCCAAAAACATTCAGTACTTC. Protein product: CASSLGTPAKNIQYF.

This CDR3 is CASSLVGDTNYGYTF. DNA of the CDR3: TGTGCCAGCAGCTTAGTGGGGGACACCAACTATGGCTACACCTTC. The chain joins TRBV7-2 to TRBJ1-2, with a tentative D call TRBD1 (6 bases). The CDR3 sequence is 15 residues long. The germline V gene has CDR1 SGHTA and CDR2 FQGNSA. The V end was cut by 1 base, the J end by 2 bases, with 11 bases between.

This clone occurred a few times. The DNA for the CDR3 is TGTGCCAGCAGCAAAAATACCGGGACAGGTAACACCGGGGAGCTGTTTTTT. It translates to CASSKNTGTGNTGELFF. The V gene is TRBV6-7, the J gene TRBJ2-2, with TRBD1 identical over 8 bases. TRBV6-7 is assigned to the ORF class and has an uncertain function. Germline trimming cut 6 bases from V and 2 bases from J; bases unmatched to any gene: 11. This CDR3 contains 17 residues.

The chain links TRBV5-4 to TRBJ1-2, with 8 positions matching TRBD1. The germline V gene has CDR1 SGHNT and CDR2 YYREEE (reference sequence). The J segment lost 3 bases and the V segment lost 0 bases, leaving 13 bases of the junction unmatched. There are 18 residues in the CDR3. For the CDR3, the DNA is TGTGCCAGCAGCTTGGGAATTAACCAGGACAGGGAGTACTATGGCTACACCTTC. It specifies CASSLGINQDREYYGYTF.

CDR3 nucleotide sequence: TGTGCCAGCAGCTCAGAAATTCGATCCTACGAGCAGTACTTC. Its protein product is CASSSEIRSYEQYF. V and J are TRBV7-9 and TRBJ2-7; no firm D call. The germline V gene has CDR1 SEHNR and CDR2 FQNEAQ (reference sequence). V was shortened by 4 bases and J by 1 base, with 11 bases between the two germline ends. The CDR3 covers 14 residues.

This clone came up a few times. This sequence joins TRBV6-5 and TRBJ1-2, with D possibly matching TRBD1 (5 bases). Germline CDR1 and CDR2: MNHEY and SVGAGI. This CDR3 is 15 amino acids long. The ends were cut back, 7 bases at V and 5 bases at J, with 20 bases in the middle. In DNA form, the CDR3 reads TGTGCCAGCACCATGATTAACCGGGGGGGGTATGGCTACACCTTC. Translation gives CASTMINRGGYGYTF.

The chain is built from TRBV20-1 and TRBJ1-4, with 7 bases identical to TRBD1. CDR1 is DFQATT, CDR2 SNEGSKA, per germline (reference sequence). V dropped 5 bases and J dropped 14; count of bases not matched to a gene: 8. The CDR3 totals 11 residues. The CDR3 loop is CSAVDRAYLFF. CDR3 nucleotides: TGCAGTGCTGTAGACAGGGCGTACCTGTTTTTT.

This chain uses TRBV10-2 with TRBJ2-5; TRBD2 matches at 11 bases. From germline, CDR1 is WSHSY and CDR2 SAAADI. This CDR3 is built from 16 residues. J gave up 8 bases and V 3 bases, and 11 bases lay outside the gene matches. The CDR3 nucleotides are TGCGCCAGCAGTGATAGTAGACTAGCGGGGACCCAAACCCAGTACTTC. It encodes CASSDSRLAGTQTQYF.

This clone was counted a single time. The V and J genes are TRBV18 and TRBJ1-4; weak D call: TRBD1 (5 bases). This CDR3 region has 14 residues. Germline V gives CDR1 KGHSH, CDR2 LQKENI. V was trimmed by 4 bases and J by 4 bases, leaving 10 bases between them. The CDR3 region is CASSLQENNEKLFF. The CDR3 nucleotides are TGTGCCAGCTCACTACAGGAGAATAATGAAAAACTGTTTTTT.

This clone has more than one count but fewer than ten. CDR3 sequence: CASSSLAQETQYF. CDR3 bases: TGTGCCAGCAGTTCACTAGCGCAAGAGACCCAGTACTTC. The V gene is TRBV7-2, the J gene TRBJ2-5; 7 nucleotides agree with TRBD2. There are 13 residues in the CDR3. The germline V gene has CDR1 SGHTA and CDR2 FQGNSA. J gave up 2 bases and V 6 bases, and 3 bases lay outside the gene matches.

The V and J genes are TRBV13 and TRBJ2-5, with TRBD2 matching 8 bases. The DNA end lines up better with TRBJ2-7; the J call may be wrong. The germline V gene has CDR1 PRHDT and CDR2 FYEKMQ (reference sequence). The CDR3 runs 14 residues. The CDR3 DNA follows: TGTGCCAGCAGATCGGGGGGGCGGTCCTACGAGCAGTACTTC. This gives the protein CASRSGGRSYEQYF.

This clone was seen just once. V and J are TRBV5-1 and TRBJ2-2; TRBD1 agrees at 8 bases. Germline CDR1 reads SGHRS; CDR2 reads YFSETQ. V lost 4 bases, J lost 2 bases, and 7 bases stayed unmatched. The CDR3 contains 16 residues. CDR3 in amino acids: CASSPRTGSNTGELFF. The CDR3 DNA is TGCGCCAGCAGCCCGAGGACAGGGTCTAACACCGGGGAGCTGTTTTTT.

The chain employs TRBV9 and TRBJ1-1, with a tentative D call TRBD1 (5 bases). From germline, CDR1 is SGDLS and CDR2 YYNGEE. V lost 0 bases, J lost 8 bases, and 11 bases lay in between. The CDR3 length is 13 residues. CDR3 DNA: TGTGCCAGCAGCGTAGTTGTGGCAGGGGAAGCTTTCTTT. This encodes CASSVVVAGEAFF.

V usage is TRBV19 and J usage is TRBJ1-4, with D possibly being TRBD1 (5 bases). CDR3 length: 16 amino acids. Germline V lookup: CDR1 LNHDA, CDR2 SQIVND (reference sequence). V was clipped by 7 bases and J by 8 bases, with 23 bases between them. CDR3 sequence: CASTYGGAGLREKLFF. The CDR3 DNA is TGTGCCAGTACCTATGGTGGGGCAGGCTTAAGGGAAAAACTGTTTTTT.

V and J are TRBV27 and TRBJ2-7; 7 nucleotides line up with TRBD1. From germline, CDR1 is MNHEY and CDR2 SMNVEV (reference sequence). Trimming removed 5 bases from V and 5 bases from J; junction bases left unmatched: 6. The CDR3 is 13 amino acids. The CDR3 region has the DNA TGTGCCAGCAGTCAATCGACAGGGAACGAGCAGTACTTC. Translation: CASSQSTGNEQYF.

The rearrangement joins TRBV25-1 to TRBJ2-2; the match to TRBD1 covers 9 bases. Germline V gene sequence: CDR1 MGHDK, CDR2 SYGVNS. This CDR3 has 17 amino acids. The junction had 12 bases not matched to a gene; V was cut back by 6 bases and J by 4 bases. For the CDR3, the DNA is TGTGCCAGCAGAGATTCAACAGGGGGCAACGGCACCGGGGAGCTGTTTTTT. Translation: CASRDSTGGNGTGELFF.

This clone was counted only a few times. V is TRBV7-9 and J is TRBJ1-3; D perhaps matches TRBD1 (5 bases). The CDR3 has 17 residues. CDR1 is SEHNR, CDR2 FQNEAQ, per germline (reference sequence). Trimming pared 7 bases from V and 0 bases from J, leaving 19 bases between. The CDR3 region has the DNA TGTGCCAGCACCCTGGGGAGGGACGTGGTCTCTGGAAACACCATATATTTT. Encoded protein: CASTLGRDVVSGNTIYF.

The chain employs TRBV11-1 and TRBJ1-1; the match to TRBD1 covers 9 bases. From germline, CDR1 is SGHAT and CDR2 FQDESV (reference sequence). With V trimmed by 4 bases and J by 7 bases, 7 bases remained unmatched. CDR3 size: 14 residues. The CDR3 reads CASSSQGAEGEAFF. CDR3 nucleotide sequence: TGTGCCAGCAGCTCACAGGGGGCGGAGGGTGAAGCTTTCTTT. The full variable domain, its missing parts supplied by reference TRBV11-1 and TRBJ1-1, is EAEVAQSPRYKITEKSQAVAFWCDPISGHATLYWYRQILGQGPELLVQFQDESVVDDSQLPKDRFSAERLKGVDSTLKIQPAELGDSAMYLCASSSQGAEGEAFFGQGTRLTVV.

The chain is built from TRBV5-4 and TRBJ2-3; 10 bases line up with TRBD2. The germline V gene encodes CDR1 SGHNT and CDR2 YYREEE (reference sequence). The CDR3 totals 18 residues. Germline trimming cut 0 bases from V and 6 bases from J; bases unmatched to any gene: 13. CDR3 bases: TGTGCCAGCAGCTTGGCCTATGGGAAGCGGGGGGGCGCGGATACGCAGTATTTT. Protein sequence: CASSLAYGKRGGADTQYF.

V is TRBV9 and J is TRBJ2-5, with 7 positions matching TRBD2. V was pared by 0 bases and J by 0 bases, with 5 bases of the junction left unmatched. This CDR3 comprises 16 residues. Germline V gene data show CDR1 as SGDLS and CDR2 as YYNGEE. The CDR3 here is CASSVGVGGNQETQYF. Here the CDR3 DNA reads TGTGCCAGCAGCGTAGGGGTCGGGGGGAACCAAGAGACCCAGTACTTC. The full variable domain, with the rest looked up from reference TRBV9 and TRBJ2-5, is DSGVTQTPKHLITATGQRVTLRCSPRSGDLSVYWYQQSLDQGLQFLIQYYNGEERAKGNILERFSAQQFPDLHSELNLSSLELGDSALYFCASSVGVGGNQETQYFGPGTRLLVL.

This clone has just a few counts. V usage is TRBV7-9 and J usage is TRBJ1-2, with D unresolved. Trimming took 2 bases from V and 0 from J, leaving 10 bases between them. Germline V gives CDR1 SEHNR, CDR2 FQNEAQ (reference sequence). CDR3 size: 15 residues. CDR3 bases: TGTGCCAGCAGCTTATACGGGAGTGCTAACTATGGCTACACCTTC. Amino acid sequence: CASSLYGSANYGYTF.

V is TRBV20-1 and J is TRBJ1-2; D unresolved. CDR3 size: 11 residues. The germline gives CDR1 DFQATT, CDR2 SNEGSKA (reference sequence). Between the trimmed V and J ends, which lost 7 bases and 1 base, there was a span of 7 bases. The CDR3 DNA follows: TGCAGTGGGGCTTTTAACTATGGCTACACCTTC. Amino acids: CSGAFNYGYTF.

The chain couples TRBV7-3 to TRBJ2-5; D might be TRBD2 (5 bases). Germline V gives CDR1 SGHTA, CDR2 FQGTGA. The CDR3 contains 17 residues. The V end lost 5 bases, the J end lost 2 bases, and 21 bases lay between the germline ends. The CDR3 DNA sequence: TGTGCCAGCAGCCCGAACCCGCGCGGGCTAGGGCAAGAGACCCAGTACTTC. This sequence encodes CASSPNPRGLGQETQYF.

V gene TRBV19 combines with J gene TRBJ2-3; 8 bases match TRBD2. CDR3 size: 14 residues. Germline V CDR1 and CDR2: LNHDA, SQIVND (reference sequence). With 4 bases clipped from V and 4 bases from J, the junction kept 4 bases outside the gene matches. The CDR3 DNA is TGTGCCAGTAGTAGCGGACTAGCATCAGATACGCAGTATTTT. It codes for CASSSGLASDTQYF.

For this clone: Compared with germline, one end of the junction differs, possibly owing to a read error. The chain combines TRBV9 with TRBJ2-3; no clear D gene. Germline-derived CDR1 and CDR2 are SGDLS and YYNGEE. The CDR3 consists of 14 residues. CDR3 amino acids: CASGVESSTDTQYF. CDR3 nucleotides: TGTGCCAGCGGCGTAGAGAGTAGCACAGATACGCAGTATTTT.

This chain connects TRBV7-9 to TRBJ2-3; 12 bases are shared with TRBD2. Germline V lookup: CDR1 SEHNR, CDR2 FQNEAQ (reference sequence). J gave up 1 base and V 5 bases, and 7 bases lay outside the gene matches. The CDR3 contains 17 residues. CDR3 loop: CASSTTSGGFRTDTQYF. CDR3 in DNA: TGTGCCAGCAGCACTACTAGCGGGGGGTTCCGCACAGATACGCAGTATTTT.

This clone was seen a few times. This chain joins TRBV9 and TRBJ1-4; TRBD1 matches 7 bases. The germline CDR1 and CDR2 sequences are SGDLS and YYNGEE. The CDR3 is 15 residues long. Losses at the gene ends were 4 bases for V and 0 bases for J; bases not matched to a gene: 3. The CDR3 DNA follows: TGTGCCAGCAGCTTACAGGGGTCAACTAATGAAAAACTGTTTTTT. Encoded protein: CASSLQGSTNEKLFF. The full variable domain, rest sourced from reference TRBV9 and TRBJ1-4, is DSGVTQTPKHLITATGQRVTLRCSPRSGDLSVYWYQQSLDQGLQFLIQYYNGEERAKGNILERFSAQQFPDLHSELNLSSLELGDSALYFCASSLQGSTNEKLFFGSGTQLSVL.

V and J are TRBV6-1 and TRBJ1-2; TRBD1 matches 9 bases. Per the germline V gene, CDR1 is MNHNS and CDR2 is SASEGT. The CDR3 spans 16 residues. Unmatched junction bases numbered 6, after V lost 3 bases and J lost 1 base. CDR3 nucleotides: TGTGCCAGCAGTGACATGGGGACAGGGTTTAACTATGGCTACACCTTC. The encoded protein is CASSDMGTGFNYGYTF.

This clone was picked up a small number of times. The chain employs TRBV11-2 and TRBJ1-4; D gene ambiguous. The CDR3 spans 15 residues. Trimming stripped 5 bases from V and 7 bases from J, with 17 bases between. From germline, CDR1 is SGHAT and CDR2 FQNNGV. CDR3: CASSPVEGLGEKLFF. The CDR3 bases are TGTGCCAGCAGCCCCGTGGAGGGCTTGGGTGAAAAACTGTTTTTT. Full variable domain (outside the CDR3, taken from reference TRBV11-2 and TRBJ1-4): EAGVAQSPRYKIIEKRQSVAFWCNPISGHATLYWYQQILGQGPKLLIQFQNNGVVDDSQLPKDRFSAERLKGVDSTLKIQPAKLEDSAVYLCASSPVEGLGEKLFFGSGTQLSVL.